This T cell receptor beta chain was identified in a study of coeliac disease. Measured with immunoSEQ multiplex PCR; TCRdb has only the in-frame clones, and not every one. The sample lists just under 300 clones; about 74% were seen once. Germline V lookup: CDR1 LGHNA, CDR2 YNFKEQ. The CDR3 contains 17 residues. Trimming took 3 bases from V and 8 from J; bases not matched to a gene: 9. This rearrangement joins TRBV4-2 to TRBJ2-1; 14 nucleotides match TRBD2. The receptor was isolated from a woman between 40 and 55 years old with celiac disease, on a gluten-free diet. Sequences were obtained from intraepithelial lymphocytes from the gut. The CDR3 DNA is TGTGCCAGCAGCCAGGAGACTAGCGGGAGGGCCAGGGATGAGCAGTTCTTC. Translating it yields CASSQETSGRARDEQFF.